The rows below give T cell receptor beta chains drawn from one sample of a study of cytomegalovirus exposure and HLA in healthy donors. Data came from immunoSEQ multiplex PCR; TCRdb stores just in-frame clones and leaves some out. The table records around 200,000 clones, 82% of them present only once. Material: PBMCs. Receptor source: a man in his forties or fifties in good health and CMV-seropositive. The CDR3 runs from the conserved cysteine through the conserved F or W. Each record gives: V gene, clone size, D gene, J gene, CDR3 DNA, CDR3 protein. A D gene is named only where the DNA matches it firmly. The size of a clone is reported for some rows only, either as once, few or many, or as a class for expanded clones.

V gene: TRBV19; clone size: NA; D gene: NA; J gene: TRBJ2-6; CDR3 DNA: TGTGCCAGAAGAAATAGGACAAGATGTTCCCCTGGGGCCAACGTCCTGACTTTC; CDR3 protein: CARRNRTRCSPGANVLTF
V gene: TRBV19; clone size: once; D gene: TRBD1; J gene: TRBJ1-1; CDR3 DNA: TGTGCCAGTAGTGCCCGACAGGGCGGGACTGAAGCTTTCTTT; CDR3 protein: CASSARQGGTEAFF
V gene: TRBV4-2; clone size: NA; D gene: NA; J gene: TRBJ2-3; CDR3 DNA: TGTGCCAGCAGCCAAGAAATACAGGGACGAAATACGCAGTATTTT; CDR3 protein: CASSQEIQGRNTQYF
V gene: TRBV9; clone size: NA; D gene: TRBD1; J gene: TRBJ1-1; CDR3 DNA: TGTGCCAGCAGCGTAGACCGGGACAGCTTGAACACTGAAGCTTTCTTT; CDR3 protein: CASSVDRDSLNTEAFF
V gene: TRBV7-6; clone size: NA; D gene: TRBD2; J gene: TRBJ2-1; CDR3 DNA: TGTGCCAGCAGCTTAGCTAGCGGGAGGCTGGGTGAGCAGTTCTTC; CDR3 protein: CASSLASGRLGEQFF
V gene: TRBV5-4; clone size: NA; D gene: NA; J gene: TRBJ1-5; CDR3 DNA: TGTGCCAGCAGCGACGCGGGGAGTCAGCCCCAGCATTTT; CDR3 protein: CASSDAGSQPQHF
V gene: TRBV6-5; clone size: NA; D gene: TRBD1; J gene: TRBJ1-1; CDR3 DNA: TGTGCCAGCAGCCCTAACCAGGGGGCGCGGACTGAAGCTTTCTTT; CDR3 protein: CASSPNQGARTEAFF
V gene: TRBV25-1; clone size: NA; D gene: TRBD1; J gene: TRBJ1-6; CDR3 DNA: TGTGCCAGCAGTGAATGGGTAAGGGGGCCGCCCTATAATTCACCCCTCCACTTT; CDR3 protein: CASSEWVRGPPYNSPLHF
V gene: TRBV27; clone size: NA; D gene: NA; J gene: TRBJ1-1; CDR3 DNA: TGTGCCAGCAGTTTTAACGGGAACACTGAAGCTTTCTTT; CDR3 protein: CASSFNGNTEAFF
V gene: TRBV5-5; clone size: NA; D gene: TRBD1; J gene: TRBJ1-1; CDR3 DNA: TGTGCCAGCAGCCCCGGACAGGGTAGGGTGAACACTGAAGCTTTCTTT; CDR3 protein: CASSPGQGRVNTEAFF
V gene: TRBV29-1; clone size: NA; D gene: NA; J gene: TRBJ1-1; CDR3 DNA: TGCAGCGGGAACAGGGAGAACACTGAAGCTTTCTTT; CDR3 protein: CSGNRENTEAFF
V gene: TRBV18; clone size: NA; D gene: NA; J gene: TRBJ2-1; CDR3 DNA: TGTGCCAGCTCACCACCCCATTACAATGAGCAGTTCTTC; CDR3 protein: CASSPPHYNEQFF
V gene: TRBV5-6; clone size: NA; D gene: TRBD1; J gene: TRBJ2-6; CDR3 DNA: TGTGCCAGCAGCTTCTCGACAGGGATTAGCTCTGGGGCCAACGTCCTGACTTTC; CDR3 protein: CASSFSTGISSGANVLTF
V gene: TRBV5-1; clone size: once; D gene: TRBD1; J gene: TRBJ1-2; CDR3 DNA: TGCGCCAGCAGCTACAGGGGAACGAACTATGGCTACACCTTC; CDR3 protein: CASSYRGTNYGYTF
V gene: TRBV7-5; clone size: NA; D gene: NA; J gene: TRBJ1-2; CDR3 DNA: TGTGCCAGAAGCCCGCGACAGGGGGCGGACTATGGCTACACCTTC; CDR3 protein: CARSPRQGADYGYTF
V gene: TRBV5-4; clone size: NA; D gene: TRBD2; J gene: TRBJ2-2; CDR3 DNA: TGTGCCAGCAGGTCGGTTGGGCGCGGGAGGTTCACCGGGGAGCTGTTTTTT; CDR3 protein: CASRSVGRGRFTGELFF
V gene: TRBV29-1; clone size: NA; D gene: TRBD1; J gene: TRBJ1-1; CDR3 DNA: TGCAGCGTACGAACGCCGACAGGGGGCAGATTTCAAGCTTTCTTT; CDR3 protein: CSVRTPTGGRFQAFF
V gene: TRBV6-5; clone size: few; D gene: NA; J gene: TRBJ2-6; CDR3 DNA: TGTGCCAGCACTATCCACGGGACTGGGGCCAACGTCCTGACTTTC; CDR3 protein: CASTIHGTGANVLTF
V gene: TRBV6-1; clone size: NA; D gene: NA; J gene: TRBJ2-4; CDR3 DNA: TGTGCCAGCAGTGAACCAGGACGGGGGAACATTCAGTACTTC; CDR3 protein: CASSEPGRGNIQYF
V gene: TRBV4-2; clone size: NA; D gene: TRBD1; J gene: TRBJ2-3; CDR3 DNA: TGTGCCAGCAGCCAAGAGAGGTCAGGGACAGGGGTTAGGCAGTATTTT; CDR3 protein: CASSQERSGTGVRQYF
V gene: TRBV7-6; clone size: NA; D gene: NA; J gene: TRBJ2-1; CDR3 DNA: TGTGCCAGCAGCTTAGTAGACAGCTACAATGAGCAGTTCTTC; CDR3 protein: CASSLVDSYNEQFF
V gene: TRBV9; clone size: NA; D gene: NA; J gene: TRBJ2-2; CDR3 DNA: TGTGCCAGCAGCGTAGAAATCACTAGTTCTAACACCGGGGAGCTGTTTTTT; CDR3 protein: CASSVEITSSNTGELFF
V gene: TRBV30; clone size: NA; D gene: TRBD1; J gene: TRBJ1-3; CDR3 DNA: TGTGCCTGGGGGACAGCTGGAAACACCATATATTTT; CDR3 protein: CAWGTAGNTIYF
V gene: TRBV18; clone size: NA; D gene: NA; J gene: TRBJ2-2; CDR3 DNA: TGTGCCAGCTCACCACCGGGCCAGCGGGTCACCGGGGAGCTGTTTTTT; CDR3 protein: CASSPPGQRVTGELFF
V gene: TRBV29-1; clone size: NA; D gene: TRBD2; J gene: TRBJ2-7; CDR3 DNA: TGCAGCGTTGTACGGGGGGGGTCGGGGGAGCAGTACTTC; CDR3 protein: CSVVRGGSGEQYF
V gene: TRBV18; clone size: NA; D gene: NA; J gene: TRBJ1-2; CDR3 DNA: TGTGCCAGCTCCCCGACAGCTAACTATGGCTACACCTTC; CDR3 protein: CASSPTANYGYTF
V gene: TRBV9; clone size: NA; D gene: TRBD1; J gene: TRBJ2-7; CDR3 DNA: TGTGCCAGCAGCGTAGGGGGACAGGGCTCCTACGAGCAGTACTTC; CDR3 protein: CASSVGGQGSYEQYF
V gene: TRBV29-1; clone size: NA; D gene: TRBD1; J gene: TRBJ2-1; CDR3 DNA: TGCAGCGTTCCCCGGGACAGGTCTCCGTATGAGCAGTTCTTC; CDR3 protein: CSVPRDRSPYEQFF
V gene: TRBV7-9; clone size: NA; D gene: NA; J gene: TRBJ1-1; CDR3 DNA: TGTGCCAGCAGCCCTGGAGTTCCTGAAGCTTTCTTT; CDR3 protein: CASSPGVPEAFF
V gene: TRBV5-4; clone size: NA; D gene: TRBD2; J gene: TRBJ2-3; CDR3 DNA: TGTGCCAGCAGCTTTAGCGGGAGTATATATACGCAGTATTTT; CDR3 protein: CASSFSGSIYTQYF
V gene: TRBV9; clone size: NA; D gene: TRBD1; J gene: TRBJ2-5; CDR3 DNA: TGTGCCAGCAGCGTACGCCCGGGACAGGGAGGAGAGACCCAGTACTTC; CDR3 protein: CASSVRPGQGGETQYF
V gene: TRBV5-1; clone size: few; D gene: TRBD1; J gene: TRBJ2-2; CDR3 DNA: TGCGCCAGCCAAACCCGGGACAGGGACACCGGGGAGCTGTTTTTT; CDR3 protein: CASQTRDRDTGELFF
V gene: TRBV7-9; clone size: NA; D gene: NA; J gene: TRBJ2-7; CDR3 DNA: TGTGCCAGCAGCTTAGAGGCAGGGTCTGGCTACGAGCAGTACTTC; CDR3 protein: CASSLEAGSGYEQYF
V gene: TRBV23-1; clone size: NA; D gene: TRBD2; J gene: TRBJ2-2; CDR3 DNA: TGCGCCAGCAGTCAATCTCGTCGATATCGGACTAGTGGGTTCGGGGAGCTGTTTTTT; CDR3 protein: CASSQSRRYRTSGFGELFF
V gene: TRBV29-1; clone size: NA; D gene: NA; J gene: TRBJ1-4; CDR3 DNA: TGCAGCCAGCGGGACTGTCAATGGGAAAAACTGTTTTTT; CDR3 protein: CSQRDCQWEKLFF
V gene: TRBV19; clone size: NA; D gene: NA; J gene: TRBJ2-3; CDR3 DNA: TGTGCCAGTAGTATCGACAGCACGACAGATACGCAGTATTTT; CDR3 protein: CASSIDSTTDTQYF
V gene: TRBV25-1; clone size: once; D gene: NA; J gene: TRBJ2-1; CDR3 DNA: TGTGCCAGCAGTGAGCCTAGCGTGAGTTACAATGAGCAGTTCTTC; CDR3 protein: CASSEPSVSYNEQFF
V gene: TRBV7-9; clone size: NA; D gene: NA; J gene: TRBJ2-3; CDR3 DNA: TGTGCCAGCAGCTCACCAGGGGTCACTAGCACAGATACGCAGTATTTT; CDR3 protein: CASSSPGVTSTDTQYF
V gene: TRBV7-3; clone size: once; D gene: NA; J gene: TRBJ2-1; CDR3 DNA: TGTGCCAGCAGCTTCTCACAGGGTAATGAGCAGTTCTTC; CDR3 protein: CASSFSQGNEQFF
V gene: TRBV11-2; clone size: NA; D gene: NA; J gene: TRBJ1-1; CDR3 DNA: TGTGCCAGCAGGGGCCTCCCCGGGACGGGGGACACTGAAGCTTTCTTT; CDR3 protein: CASRGLPGTGDTEAFF
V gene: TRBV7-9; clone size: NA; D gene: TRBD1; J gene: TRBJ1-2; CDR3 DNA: TGTGCCATGCCGGACAGGGACGGCATCTATGGCTACACCTTC; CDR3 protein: CAMPDRDGIYGYTF
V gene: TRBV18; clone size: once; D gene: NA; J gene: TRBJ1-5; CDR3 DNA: TGTGCCAGCTCACCCGGACTCTCTCAGCCCCAGCATTTT; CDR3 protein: CASSPGLSQPQHF
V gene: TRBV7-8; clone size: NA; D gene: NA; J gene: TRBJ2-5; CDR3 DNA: TGTGCCAGCAGCTTAGGGTTCAGGGCCTTAGAGACCCAGTACTTC; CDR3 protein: CASSLGFRALETQYF
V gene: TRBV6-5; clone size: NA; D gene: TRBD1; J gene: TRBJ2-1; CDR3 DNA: TGTGCCAGCAGGACGGGACAGGGGTTCTACAATGAGCAGTTCTTC; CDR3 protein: CASRTGQGFYNEQFF
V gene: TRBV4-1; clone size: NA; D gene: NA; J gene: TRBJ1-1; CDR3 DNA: TGCGCCAGCAGCCAAGTGGGGGCCAACACTGAAGCTTTCTTT; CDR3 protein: CASSQVGANTEAFF